Presented here are 32 T cell receptor beta chains from one specimen sequenced in a study of beta chain features in type 1 diabetes. Sequenced material consisted of expressed TCRB transcripts (all of the isolated RNA was reverse transcribed). Profiled with immunoSEQ multiplex PCR; TCRdb holds only in-frame clones, not every one. The sample records 680,000 or so clones, roughly an eighth being singletons. The antigens of these receptors remain unknown. Study results and caveats: Significant though moderate, a shortening of TCRB CDR3s appeared in all four CD4+ subsets of Type 1 diabetes patients.

What was sequenced was naive CD4+ T cells from blood. The source of these receptors is a man younger than 30 with type 1 diabetes.

This clone was seen only a few times. Relative to the germline gene, one junction end is altered; a read error may explain this. This chain connects TRBV27 to TRBJ1-1, with 10 bases aligning to TRBD1. Germline V gives CDR1 MNHEY, CDR2 SMNVEV (reference sequence). CDR3 length: 16 residues. The DNA for the CDR3 is TGTGCCAGCTGTTTGGGACAGGGGACGCTTGGGACTGAAGCTTTCTTT. Translating gives CASCLGQGTLGTEAFF.

There are a few counts of this clone. This chain uses TRBV5-4 with TRBJ2-6; 7 bases are a match to TRBD1. The CDR3 loop spans 15 amino acids. Germline lookup yields CDR1 SGHNT and CDR2 YYREEE (reference sequence). V was clipped by 4 bases and J by 0 bases; unmatched bases: 1. The CDR3 sequence: CASSRDSSGANVLTF. The DNA of the CDR3 is TGTGCCAGCAGCCGGGACAGCTCTGGGGCCAACGTCCTGACTTTC.

This clone has a handful of counts. This sequence joins TRBV6-1 and TRBJ2-1; D gene uncertain. CDR3 length: 13 residues. V dropped 6 bases and J dropped 4 bases, with 10 bases sitting between them. The V gene's germline CDR1 is MNHNS and CDR2 SASEGT. Written as DNA, the CDR3 is TGTGCCAGCAGGGCAGCCGTATACAATGAGCAGTTCTTC. Its protein is CASRAAVYNEQFF.

This clone was counted a few times. The same CDR3 can be traced to other DNA sequences in this sample. The V gene is TRBV30, the J gene TRBJ1-3; the D is unclear. Per the germline V gene, CDR1 is GTSNPN and CDR2 is SVGIG (reference sequence). Trimming shortened V by 3 bases and J by 0 bases, and 6 bases separated the two germline ends. The CDR3 is made up of 13 amino acids. The CDR3 here is CAWSGSSGNTIYF. The CDR3 DNA follows: TGTGCCTGGAGCGGTAGCTCTGGAAACACCATATATTTT.

This clone was found a few times. This rearrangement joins TRBV5-1 to TRBJ2-7; maybe TRBD1 (6 bases). Germline lookup yields CDR1 SGHRS and CDR2 YFSETQ. Trimming removed 2 bases from V and 2 bases from J, with 11 bases in between. This CDR3 has 14 residues. The CDR3: CASSLKGEAYEQYF. The CDR3 DNA reads TGCGCCAGCAGCTTAAAGGGGGAAGCCTACGAGCAGTACTTC.

This chain connects TRBV7-2 to TRBJ2-3; D gene ambiguous. Germline-derived CDR1 and CDR2 are SGHTA and FQGNSA. The germline V and J ends were trimmed by 7 bases and 3 bases, with 11 bases remaining between them. CDR3 length equals 13 residues. Here the CDR3 reads CASTARWTDTQYF. The CDR3 DNA follows: TGTGCCAGCACCGCCCGGTGGACAGATACGCAGTATTTT.

A remark on this clone: The sample contains more than one DNA sequence encoding this CDR3. The chain carries TRBV7-9 and TRBJ1-1, with unresolved D. With 5 bases removed from V and 0 bases from J, the gap between germline ends came to 7 bases. This CDR3 spans 13 amino acids. CDR1 and CDR2 (germline): SEHNR, FQNEAQ (reference sequence). The CDR3: CASSPNLNTEAFF. CDR3 nucleotides: TGTGCCAGCAGCCCAAATCTGAACACTGAAGCTTTCTTT.

Of note for this clone: Its ends do not fully match the called genes, so a read error is possible. The rearrangement joins TRBV25-1 to TRBJ2-5, with 9 bases aligning to TRBD1. The CDR3 spans 12 residues. CDR1 and CDR2 from the germline V gene are MGHDK and SYGVNS. CDR3 sequence: CASRGQGETQHF. In DNA form, the CDR3 reads TGTGCCAGCAGGGGACAGGGAGAGACCCAGCACTTC.

V is TRBV29-1 and J is TRBJ1-2; 7 bases fit TRBD1. V was clipped by 3 bases and J by 5 bases; unmatched bases: 3. Germline V gene lookup returns CDR1 SQVTM and CDR2 ANQGSEA. There are 12 residues in the CDR3. This CDR3 reads CSVDPRGYGYTF. CDR3 DNA: TGCAGCGTTGATCCCAGGGGGTATGGCTACACCTTC.

Only a few counts were recorded for this clone. The V call is TRBV7-9, the J call TRBJ2-5, with a possible D match to TRBD2 (5 bases). CDR3 length equals 16 residues. Germline V CDR1 and CDR2: SEHNR, FQNEAQ (reference sequence). The V gene lost 2 bases and the J gene lost 5 bases, with 18 bases spanning the gap. The chain's CDR3 is CASSLRQVRSGETQYF. CDR3 DNA: TGTGCCAGCAGCTTACGGCAGGTTCGGTCGGGGGAGACCCAGTACTTC.

The rearrangement links TRBV4-1 to TRBJ1-5; tentative D call: TRBD1 (5 bases). CDR3 length equals 19 residues. Germline V CDR1 and CDR2: MGHRA, YSYEKL. V was clipped by 1 base and J by 1 base, with 20 bases between them. The chain's CDR3 is CASSQGLRQGPLSNQPQHF. The CDR3 DNA reads TGCGCCAGCAGCCAAGGGTTACGGCAGGGACCCTTGAGCAATCAGCCCCAGCATTTT.

This chain connects TRBV27 to TRBJ2-1; D is uncertain. V was clipped by 0 bases and J by 8 bases, with 11 bases between them. The germline V gene encodes CDR1 MNHEY and CDR2 SMNVEV (reference sequence). The CDR3 contains 14 residues. CDR3 protein: CASSLSRVVHEQFF. CDR3 nucleotide sequence: TGTGCCAGCAGTTTATCGAGAGTAGTTCATGAGCAGTTCTTC.

The sample holds a few counts of this clone. The chain combines TRBV2 with TRBJ2-6, with no clear D. CDR3 size: 13 residues. V shed 9 bases and J shed 0 bases, with 6 bases lying between them. Germline values: CDR1 SNHLY, CDR2 FYNNEI. The CDR3 nucleotides are TGTGCCAGGAGGCCCTCTGGGGCCAACGTCCTGACTTTC. Its translation is CARRPSGANVLTF.

V is TRBV7-3 and J is TRBJ2-1, with 9 nucleotides matching TRBD2. The CDR3 runs to 15 residues. The germline gives CDR1 SGHTA, CDR2 FQGTGA. Trimming removed 5 bases from V and 9 bases from J; junction bases left unmatched: 11. As DNA, the CDR3 is TGTGCCAGCAGCCGCCAGGGACTAGCTGTGAGTGAGCAGTTCTTC. It is translated as CASSRQGLAVSEQFF.

This clone was counted between two and nine times. Other DNA sequences of this sample code for an identical CDR3. V usage is TRBV29-1 and J usage is TRBJ2-7; D may be TRBD1 (6 bases). This CDR3 region has 11 residues. The V gene lost 4 bases and the J gene lost 3 bases, with 7 bases spanning the gap. Germline CDR1 reads SQVTM; CDR2 reads ANQGSEA. The CDR3 sequence is CSVGRGYEQYF. The CDR3 DNA reads TGCAGCGTTGGCAGGGGCTACGAGCAGTACTTC.

This clone occurred a few times. The V gene is TRBV6-6, the J gene TRBJ2-7; 7 nucleotides line up with TRBD2. Trimming removed 7 bases from V and 7 bases from J; junction bases left unmatched: 10. This CDR3 has 13 amino acids. Per germline, CDR1 MNHNY and CDR2 SVGAGI (reference sequence). The CDR3 sequence: CASTSPEAGEQYF. CDR3 coding DNA: TGTGCCAGCACCTCGCCCGAAGCGGGAGAGCAGTACTTC.

V gene TRBV19 combines with J gene TRBJ2-1; possible D gene TRBD1, 6 bases. V dropped 5 bases and J dropped 0 bases, with 11 bases sitting between them. CDR3 size: 15 residues. The V gene's germline CDR1 is LNHDA and CDR2 SQIVND (reference sequence). The CDR3 protein is CASSPGGLSYNEQFF. The CDR3 DNA sequence: TGTGCCAGTAGTCCTGGGGGCCTCTCCTACAATGAGCAGTTCTTC.

In this sample, this clone turned up a few times. This chain links TRBV4-2 with TRBJ2-5; no clear D. Germline CDR1 LGHNA, CDR2 YNFKEQ. V lost 0 bases, J lost 2 bases, and 10 bases lay in between. The CDR3 totals 15 residues. The CDR3 DNA follows: TGTGCCAGCAGCCAAGAACTACGAAGTCAAGAGACCCAGTACTTC. Protein product: CASSQELRSQETQYF.

The chain links TRBV7-9 to TRBJ2-1; a possible D gene is TRBD2 (6 bases). CDR3 size: 14 residues. Per the germline V gene, CDR1 is SEHNR and CDR2 is FQNEAQ (reference sequence). The germline V and J ends were trimmed by 10 bases and 2 bases, with 15 bases remaining between them. This CDR3 is CATDRDSAYNEQFF. CDR3 DNA sequence: TGTGCCACCGATCGGGACTCCGCCTACAATGAGCAGTTCTTC.

This chain connects TRBV19 to TRBJ2-5; D not resolved. The CDR3 is 15 residues long. Trimming stripped 5 bases from V and 4 bases from J, with 17 bases between. Germline loops: CDR1 LNHDA, CDR2 SQIVND (reference sequence). As DNA, the CDR3 is TGTGCCAGTAGTGCCGGAGACACCAAGGGAGAGACCCAGTACTTC. Amino acids: CASSAGDTKGETQYF.

This clone has only a few counts. V usage is TRBV2 and J usage is TRBJ2-3, with a weak D call TRBD2 (5 bases). Trimming pared 8 bases from V and 6 bases from J, leaving 15 bases between. The CDR3 totals 13 residues. CDR1 and CDR2 from the germline V gene are SNHLY and FYNNEI. CDR3 amino acids: CASRPLRADTQYF. The DNA for the CDR3 is TGTGCCAGCCGTCCGTTGAGGGCCGATACGCAGTATTTT.

The V call is TRBV5-1, the J call TRBJ2-1; 9 positions match TRBD2. Germline V gene data show CDR1 as SGHRS and CDR2 as YFSETQ. The J segment lost 2 bases and the V segment lost 5 bases, leaving 2 bases of the junction unmatched. This CDR3 region has 14 residues. Here the CDR3 DNA reads TGCGCCAGCAGGGCTAGCGGGGCCTACAATGAGCAGTTCTTC. Amino acids: CASRASGAYNEQFF.

V is TRBV19 and J is TRBJ1-5; unclear D gene. The CDR3 has 13 amino acids. V dropped 4 bases and J dropped 5 bases, with 9 bases sitting between them. Germline CDR1 reads LNHDA; CDR2 reads SQIVND (reference sequence). CDR3 nucleotide sequence: TGTGCCAGTAGTAGCCAGCCTGATCAGCCCCAGCATTTT. Protein product: CASSSQPDQPQHF.

This chain connects TRBV27 to TRBJ2-7; either TRBD1 or TRBD2 may fit D (6 bases each). This CDR3 has 16 residues. Trimming left V 7 bases short and J 3 bases short, with 22 bases between. Germline CDR1 is MNHEY and CDR2 is SMNVEV (reference sequence). CDR3 nucleotide sequence: TGTGCCAGCACCTCTTTCCTCAAGGGGGGAAGCTACGAGCAGTACTTC. Translated: CASTSFLKGGSYEQYF.

The rearrangement joins TRBV7-2 to TRBJ1-2, with 9 bases lining up with TRBD1. The CDR3 consists of 15 residues. Germline CDR1 and CDR2: SGHTA and FQGNSA. Trimming cost V 6 bases and J 5 bases; bases outside gene matches: 10. CDR3: CASSLTGGAGYGYTF. DNA for the CDR3: TGTGCCAGCAGTTTAACAGGGGGCGCAGGGTATGGCTACACCTTC.

The chain carries TRBV4-1 and TRBJ2-5; 9 positions match TRBD2. CDR1 is MGHRA and CDR2 is YSYEKL in the germline V gene. The CDR3 spans 17 residues. V shed 0 bases and J 2 bases; nucleotides not matched to a gene: 7. The CDR3 is CASSQDNLAGTQETQYF. The CDR3 DNA is TGCGCCAGCAGCCAAGATAATCTAGCGGGAACTCAAGAGACCCAGTACTTC.

The CDR3 bases are TGTGCCAGCAGCGCGGGACTAGCGGGGCACAATGAGCAGTTCTTC. It is translated as CASSAGLAGHNEQFF. This sequence joins TRBV9 and TRBJ2-1; TRBD2 aligns across 13 bases. The germline V gene has CDR1 SGDLS and CDR2 YYNGEE. This CDR3 is 15 amino acids long. With V trimmed by 3 bases and J by 5 bases, 2 bases remained unmatched.

The chain couples TRBV15 to TRBJ2-4; tentative D call: TRBD1 (6 bases). Trimming stripped 7 bases from V and 1 base from J, with 17 bases between. In germline, CDR1 is LNHNV, CDR2 YYDKDF (reference sequence). The CDR3 consists of 16 residues. The DNA of the CDR3 is TGTGCCACCACGGCAGGGGACGTGAGGGCCAAAAACATTCAGTACTTC. It yields the protein CATTAGDVRAKNIQYF.

V gene TRBV6-5 combines with J gene TRBJ1-1, with 9 bases lining up with TRBD1. CDR3 length: 14 residues. The germline CDR1 and CDR2 sequences are MNHEY and SVGAGI. Unmatched junction bases numbered 3, after V lost 6 bases and J lost 1 base. This CDR3 is CASSGTGKNTEAFF. The CDR3 DNA follows: TGTGCCAGCAGCGGGACAGGGAAGAACACTGAAGCTTTCTTT.

On this clone itself: The junction departs from germline at one end; a sequencing error may be responsible. The rearrangement links TRBV2 to TRBJ1-4; TRBD1 agrees at 9 bases. Germline V gives CDR1 SNHLY, CDR2 FYNNEI. CDR3 size: 11 residues. CDR3 nucleotide sequence: TGTGCCAGCAGTTGGGGACAGGGATTGGTTTTT. Translation gives CASSWGQGLVF. Together with reference TRBV2 and TRBJ1-4, the CDR3 gives the full variable domain: EPEVTQTPSHQVTQMGQEVILRCVPISNHLYFYWYRQILGQKVEFLVSFYNNEISEKSEIFDDQFSVERPDGSNFTLKIRSTKLEDSAMYFCASSWGQGLVFGSGTQLSVL.

This clone was observed a few times. The chain uses TRBV25-1 and TRBJ1-1; TRBD1 might be the D (5 bases). Germline CDR1 and CDR2: MGHDK and SYGVNS. The CDR3 runs to 14 residues. Trimming stripped 6 bases from V and 6 bases from J, with 17 bases between. The CDR3 coding sequence is TGTGCCAGCAGGCCCAGGGAGTTATTCTCTGAAGCTTTCTTT. It encodes CASRPRELFSEAFF.

The rearrangement uses TRBV29-1 and TRBJ2-3, with 8 bases matching TRBD2. The V gene end was trimmed by 7 bases and the J gene end by 6 bases; junction bases not matched to a gene: 9. This CDR3 spans 13 amino acids. From germline, CDR1 is SQVTM and CDR2 ANQGSEA. The chain's CDR3 is CSAPGLVPDTQYF. CDR3 sequence (DNA): TGCAGCGCCCCGGGACTAGTCCCTGATACGCAGTATTTT.